Listed below are T cell receptor beta chains from one sample, sequenced in a study of blood T cell repertoires in COVID-19. Some clones are missing from TCRdb's copy, which holds only in-frame ones; the method was immunoSEQ multiplex PCR. The table has approximately 470,000 clones, 75% to 90% seen once; the top ten hold 3.2%. Sequenced material: peripheral blood. The receptor source for this set is a human donor in a cohort sampled during active COVID-19. The CDR3 runs from the conserved cysteine through the conserved F or W. A D gene is named only where the DNA matches it firmly.

v_call: TRBV7-3
d_call: -
cdr3_aa: CASSSNEGYEQYF

v_call: TRBV27
d_call: -
cdr3_aa: CASSFVPGSYEQYF

v_call: TRBV6-5
d_call: TRBD1
cdr3_aa: CASSYSGGGKLFF

v_call: TRBV4-2
d_call: TRBD2
cdr3_aa: CASSPTSGSVPDTQYF

v_call: TRBV15
d_call: TRBD1
cdr3_aa: CATSRDRGTGYPEAFF

v_call: TRBV5-1
d_call: TRBD1
cdr3_aa: CASSLSGQGILDTEAFF

v_call: TRBV7-2
d_call: -
cdr3_aa: CASSLVLHVGATGGGELFF

v_call: TRBV4-2
d_call: -
cdr3_aa: CASSQELGFTGELFF

v_call: TRBV12-5
d_call: TRBD2
cdr3_aa: CASGSSGGETQYF

v_call: TRBV5-1
d_call: TRBD2
cdr3_aa: CASGGEGLGQYF

v_call: TRBV5-6
d_call: TRBD1
cdr3_aa: CASSEQGTGGGKFYEQYF

v_call: TRBV4-3
d_call: -
cdr3_aa: CASSQQGTYEQYF

v_call: TRBV27
d_call: -
cdr3_aa: CASSAWGLQGYEQYF

v_call: TRBV6-6
d_call: TRBD1
cdr3_aa: CASSYSGQGSGGYTF

v_call: TRBV27
d_call: TRBD2
cdr3_aa: CASSSPTSGSSYEQYF

v_call: TRBV30
d_call: -
cdr3_aa: CASKNKGDGNTIYF

v_call: TRBV6-1
d_call: -
cdr3_aa: CATGLVGDTEAFF

v_call: TRBV7-2
d_call: -
cdr3_aa: CASSRDNQGTDTQYF

v_call: TRBV27
d_call: -
cdr3_aa: CASSPRTDSYEQYF

v_call: TRBV7-2
d_call: -
cdr3_aa: CASRPWAGSNQPQHF

v_call: TRBV19
d_call: -
cdr3_aa: CASSSPSRQRLSNYGYTF

v_call: TRBV6-5
d_call: -
cdr3_aa: CASSYVGSPYNSPLHF

v_call: TRBV3-1/TRBV3-2
d_call: TRBD1
cdr3_aa: CASSQTGSYEQYF

v_call: TRBV6-1
d_call: -
cdr3_aa: CASSEVAGEGDTQYF

v_call: TRBV30
d_call: TRBD1
cdr3_aa: CAWKHRGDYGYTF

v_call: TRBV18
d_call: TRBD2
cdr3_aa: CASSSGTSGIYEQYF

v_call: TRBV19
d_call: TRBD2
cdr3_aa: CASSTTSGRDYEQFF

v_call: TRBV28
d_call: TRBD1
cdr3_aa: CASSRLYGQGENGYTF

v_call: TRBV11-1
d_call: TRBD2
cdr3_aa: CASSPIAGGSTDTQYF

v_call: TRBV5-1
d_call: TRBD2
cdr3_aa: CASRLQAGQETQYF

v_call: TRBV10-1
d_call: -
cdr3_aa: CASREVFRGLEGQPQHF

v_call: TRBV5-6
d_call: TRBD2
cdr3_aa: CASSPRGGEVYNEQFF

v_call: TRBV2
d_call: -
cdr3_aa: CASSAEIPGELFF

v_call: TRBV28
d_call: -
cdr3_aa: CASSSPGTTTGNTIYF

v_call: TRBV5-1
d_call: -
cdr3_aa: CASSLPGREDTQYF

v_call: TRBV28
d_call: TRBD1
cdr3_aa: CASSLPGTVNYGYTF

v_call: TRBV30
d_call: -
cdr3_aa: CASHYGTAFF

v_call: TRBV4-1
d_call: -
cdr3_aa: CASSQDGGNQPQHF

v_call: TRBV18
d_call: -
cdr3_aa: CASSPGINTEAFF

v_call: TRBV7-2
d_call: -
cdr3_aa: CASSPHSGGISNQPQHF

v_call: TRBV27
d_call: TRBD1
cdr3_aa: CASSLAWTGGLNEQYF

v_call: TRBV28
d_call: TRBD1
cdr3_aa: CASSSGGSNQPQHF

v_call: TRBV7-7
d_call: TRBD2
cdr3_aa: CASSSLTSGSSETQYF

v_call: TRBV3-1/TRBV3-2
d_call: -
cdr3_aa: CASSPTSALDTQYF